This record concerns one T cell receptor beta chain sequence. Its antigen is as yet unknown. The germline CDR1 and CDR2 sequences are MRHNA and SNTAGT. The V gene lost 3 bases and the J gene lost 8 bases, with 20 bases spanning the gap. This CDR3 has 16 residues. This specimen belongs to a study of resident and recirculating memory T cells in vitiligo. Whole-study results and caveats: No single dominant TCR clone appeared; lesion clonality varied.

Produced via immunoSEQ multiplex PCR; TCRdb's table is partial and in-frame only. The table records tens of thousands of clones, approximately 91% of them present only once. This sequence was found in a male donor with vitiligo. The chain carries TRBV6-4 and TRBJ2-1; D is unclear. The source material was blood. DNA for the CDR3: TGTGCCAGCAGTGAATTTGACGGGTATCCTCCCGATGAGCAGTTCTTC. It encodes CASSEFDGYPPDEQFF.